The TCR beta chain described here comes from a study of CXCR3-negative and CXCR3-positive naive CD8 T cells. Study summary: Each library gave roughly 1.6 +/- 0.3 million of some 150 million TRB reads. Study-level findings and limits: Memory cells showed distinct TRBV-TRBJ patterns, while the two naive subsets matched. Diversity was high in both naive subsets and much lower in memory cells.

This CDR3 contains 14 residues. CDR1 and CDR2 (germline): SGHRS, YFSETQ. Each CD8+ T cell subset was sorted in triplicate, hundreds of thousands of cells each. The libraries of TRB cDNA were constructed through 5' RACE using UMI labels. TCRdb derives one entry per CDR3 protein from the 5' RACE reads, leaving out DNA. This table lists tens of thousands of distinct CDR3 sequences. Points on this clonotype: As yet, its antigen is unknown.

The clonotype comes from a human donor in good health. Some clones in this sample may be carry-over from other donors' samples. V usage is TRBV5-1 and J usage is TRBJ2-5; the TCRdb D gene call, TRBD1, has no DNA to confirm it. Sequences were obtained from memory CD8+ T cells from blood. Here the CDR3 reads CASSLGTGKETQYF.